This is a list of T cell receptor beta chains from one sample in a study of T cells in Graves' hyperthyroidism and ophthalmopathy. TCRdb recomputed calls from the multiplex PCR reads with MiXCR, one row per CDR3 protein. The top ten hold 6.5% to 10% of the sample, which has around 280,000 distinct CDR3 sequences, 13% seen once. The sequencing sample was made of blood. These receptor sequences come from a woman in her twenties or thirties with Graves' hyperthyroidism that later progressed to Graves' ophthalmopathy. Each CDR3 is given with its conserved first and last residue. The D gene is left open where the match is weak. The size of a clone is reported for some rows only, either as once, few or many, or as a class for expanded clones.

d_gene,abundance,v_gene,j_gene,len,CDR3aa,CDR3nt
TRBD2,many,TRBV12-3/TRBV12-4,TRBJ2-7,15,CASSSSSGSSYEQYF,TGTGCCAGCAGTTCATCTAGCGGGAGCTCCTACGAGCAGTACTTC
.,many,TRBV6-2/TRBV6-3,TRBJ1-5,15,CASAKAGSMNQPQHF,TGTGCCAGCGCAAAAGCCGGGAGCATGAATCAGCCCCAGCATTTT
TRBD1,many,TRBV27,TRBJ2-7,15,CASSSGQGFAYEQYF,TGTGCCAGCAGTTCGGGACAGGGCTTTGCCTACGAGCAGTACTTC
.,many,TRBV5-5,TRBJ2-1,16,CASSPVGVGSYNEQFF,TGTGCCAGCAGCCCAGTAGGAGTGGGATCCTACAATGAGCAGTTCTTC
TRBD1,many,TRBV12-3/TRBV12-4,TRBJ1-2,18,CASSPPRTGGGKNYGYTF,TGTGCCAGCAGTCCTCCCAGGACAGGGGGTGGGAAAAACTATGGCTACACCTTC
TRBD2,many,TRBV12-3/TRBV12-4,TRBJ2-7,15,CASSSSRDYSYEQYF,TGTGCCAGCAGTTCAAGCCGGGACTATTCCTACGAGCAGTACTTC
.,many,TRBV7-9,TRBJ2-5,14,CASNPNYAGETQYF,TGTGCCAGCAACCCGAACTACGCGGGGGAGACCCAGTACTTC
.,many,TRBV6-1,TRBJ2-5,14,CASSSSEVGETQYF,TGTGCCAGCAGTTCATCAGAGGTCGGGGAGACCCAGTACTTC
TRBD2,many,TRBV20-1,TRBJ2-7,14,CSAQPLKRDPEQYF,TGCAGTGCTCAACCCCTTAAGCGGGACCCCGAGCAGTACTTC
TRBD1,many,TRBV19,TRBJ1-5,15,CASSTEDRGNQPQHF,TGTGCCAGTAGTACAGAGGACAGGGGCAATCAGCCCCAGCATTTT
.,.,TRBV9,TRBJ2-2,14,CASSSYEGTGELFF,TGTGCCAGCTCCTCCTACGAGGGTACCGGGGAGCTGTTTTTT
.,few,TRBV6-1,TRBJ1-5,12,CASTPGIRPQHF,TGTGCCAGCACCCCAGGGATCAGGCCCCAGCATTTT
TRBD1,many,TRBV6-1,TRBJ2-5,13,CASSTGGWETQYF,TGTGCCAGCAGCACAGGGGGCTGGGAGACCCAGTACTTC
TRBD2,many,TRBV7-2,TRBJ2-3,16,CASSPLLTSASDTQYF,TGTGCCAGCAGCCCGCTACTGACTAGCGCCTCAGATACGCAGTATTTT
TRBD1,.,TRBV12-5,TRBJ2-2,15,CASGSKPRGLGELFF,TGTGCTAGTGGTTCGAAACCCAGGGGGCTTGGAGAGCTGTTTTTT
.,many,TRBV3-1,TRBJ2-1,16,CASSQEETLWPNEQFF,TGTGCCAGCAGCCAAGAAGAAACCCTTTGGCCCAATGAGCAGTTCTTC
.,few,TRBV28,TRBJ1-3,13,CASSLLGGNTIYF,TGTGCCAGCAGTTTATTAGGGGGAAACACCATATATTTT
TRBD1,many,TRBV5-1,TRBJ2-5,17,CASSRGPGTGDEETQYF,TGCGCCAGCAGCCGAGGCCCCGGGACAGGGGACGAAGAGACCCAGTACTTC
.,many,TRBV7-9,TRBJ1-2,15,CASSLGTGINYGYTF,TGTGCCAGCAGCTTAGGGACCGGGATAAACTATGGCTACACCTTC
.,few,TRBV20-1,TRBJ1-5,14,CSALPGDSNQPQHF,TGCAGTGCTCTACCCGGGGATAGCAATCAGCCCCAGCATTTT
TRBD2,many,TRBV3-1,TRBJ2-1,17,CASSQGFLAASYNEQFF,TGTGCCAGCAGCCAAGGTTTTCTAGCGGCCTCCTACAATGAGCAGTTCTTC
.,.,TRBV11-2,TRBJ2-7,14,CASSLSGQAHEQYF,TGTGCCAGCAGCTTAAGCGGCCAGGCCCACGAGCAGTACTTC
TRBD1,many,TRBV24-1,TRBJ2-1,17,CATSDPLGDRGKNEQFF,TGTGCCACCAGTGACCCCCTAGGGGACAGGGGAAAGAATGAGCAGTTCTTC
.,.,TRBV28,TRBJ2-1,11,CATTGPREQLF,TGTGCCACCACAGGGCCGCGGGAGCAGCTCTTC
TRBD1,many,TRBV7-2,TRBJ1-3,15,CASSLTGSSGNTIYF,TGTGCCAGCAGCCTGACAGGGAGCTCTGGAAACACCATATATTTT
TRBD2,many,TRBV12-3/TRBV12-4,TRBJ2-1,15,CASRPLAETYNEQFF,TGTGCCAGCAGACCCCTAGCGGAAACCTACAATGAGCAGTTCTTC
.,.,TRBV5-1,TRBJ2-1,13,CASSLAFLGEQFF,TGCGCCAGCAGCTTGGCATTTCTGGGTGAGCAGTTCTTC
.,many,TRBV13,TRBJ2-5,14,CASSPVGNQETQYF,TGTGCCAGCAGCCCAGTGGGGAACCAAGAGACCCAGTACTTC
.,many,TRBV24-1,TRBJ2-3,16,CATSDPAAGRPDTQYF,TGTGCCACCAGTGACCCGGCCGCGGGACGTCCAGATACGCAGTATTTT
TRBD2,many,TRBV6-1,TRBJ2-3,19,CASSYGPGLAERWADTQYF,TGTGCCAGCAGTTATGGGCCTGGACTAGCGGAACGGTGGGCAGATACGCAGTATTTT
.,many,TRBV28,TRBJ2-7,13,CASRRDGSYEQYF,TGTGCCAGCAGGAGGGACGGATCCTACGAGCAGTACTTC
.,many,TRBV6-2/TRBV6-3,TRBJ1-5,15,CASTTNLGSNQPQHF,TGTGCCAGCACCACCAATCTTGGGAGCAATCAGCCCCAGCATTTT
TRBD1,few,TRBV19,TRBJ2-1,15,CASSFLGTAKGEQFF,TGTGCCAGTAGTTTTCTCGGGACAGCCAAGGGTGAGCAGTTCTTC
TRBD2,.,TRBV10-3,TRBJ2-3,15,CAIKTSGSSTDTQYF,TGTGCCATCAAGACTAGCGGGAGCAGCACAGATACGCAGTATTTT
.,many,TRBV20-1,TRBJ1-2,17,CSARDTGTYQPNYGYTF,TGCAGTGCTAGGGATACCGGGACATACCAACCCAACTATGGCTACACCTTC
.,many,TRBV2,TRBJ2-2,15,CASSKGGDGTGELFF,TGTGCCAGCAGTAAGGGGGGTGACGGCACCGGGGAGCTGTTTTTT
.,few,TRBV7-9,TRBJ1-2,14,CASSPVPQPYGYTF,TGTGCCAGCAGCCCGGTCCCCCAGCCTTATGGCTACACCTTC
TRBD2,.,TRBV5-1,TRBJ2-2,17,CASSGRGLAGDTGELFF,TGCGCCAGCAGCGGGCGGGGACTAGCGGGAGACACCGGGGAGCTGTTTTTT
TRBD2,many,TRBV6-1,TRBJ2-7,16,CASRRGTSGVSYEQYF,TGTGCCAGTCGACGAGGGACTAGCGGAGTCTCCTACGAGCAGTACTTC
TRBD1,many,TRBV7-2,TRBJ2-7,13,CASTGQLSPEQYF,TGTGCCAGCACGGGACAGCTTTCTCCCGAGCAGTACTTC
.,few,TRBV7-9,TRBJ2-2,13,CASIVRLSGELFF,TGTGCCAGCATCGTAAGACTGAGCGGGGAGCTGTTTTTT
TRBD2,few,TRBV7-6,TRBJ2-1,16,CASSLRLAGDYNEQFF,TGTGCCAGCAGCTTGAGACTAGCGGGAGACTACAATGAGCAGTTCTTC
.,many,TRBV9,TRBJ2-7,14,CASSVVAVAYEQYF,TGTGCCAGCAGCGTAGTAGCGGTAGCCTACGAGCAGTACTTC
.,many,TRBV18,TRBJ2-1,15,CASSPTGRPYNEQFF,TGTGCCAGCTCACCAACAGGGCGGCCCTACAATGAGCAGTTCTTC
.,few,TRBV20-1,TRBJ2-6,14,CSARDFSGANVLTF,TGCAGTGCTAGAGATTTCTCTGGGGCCAACGTCCTGACTTTC
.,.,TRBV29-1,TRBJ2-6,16,CSVVLGVHSGANVLTF,TGCAGCGTTGTACTGGGCGTACACTCTGGGGCCAACGTCCTGACTTTC
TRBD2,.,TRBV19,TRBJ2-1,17,CASSPGTSGIHHNEQFF,TGTGCCAGTAGTCCAGGGACTAGCGGGATTCATCACAATGAGCAGTTCTTC
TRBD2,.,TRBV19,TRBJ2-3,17,CATTGVSGNSQSDTQYF,TGTGCCACCACGGGTGTCAGCGGGAATTCCCAGTCAGATACGCAGTATTTT
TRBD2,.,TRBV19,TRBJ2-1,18,CASSRRDSGLAGVHEQSF,TGTGCCAGTAGCCGGCGGGACTCGGGGCTAGCGGGAGTGCATGAGCAGTCCTTC
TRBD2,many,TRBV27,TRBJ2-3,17,CASSRNLAGVFTDTQYF,TGTGCCAGCAGTCGGAATCTAGCGGGAGTCTTCACAGATACGCAGTATTTT
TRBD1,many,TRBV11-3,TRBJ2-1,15,CASSPGGTGVNEQFF,TGTGCCAGCAGCCCAGGGGGGACAGGGGTTAATGAGCAGTTCTTC
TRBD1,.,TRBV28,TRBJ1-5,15,CASSLRDRDNQPQHF,TGTGCCAGCAGTCTCCGGGACAGGGACAATCAGCCCCAGCATTTT
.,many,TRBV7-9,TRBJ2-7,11,CATVGFTEQYF,TGTGCCACCGTTGGGTTCACCGAGCAGTACTTC
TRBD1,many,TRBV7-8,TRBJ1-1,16,CASSLPGTDLNTEAFF,TGTGCCAGCAGCTTACCCGGGACAGATCTGAACACTGAAGCTTTCTTT
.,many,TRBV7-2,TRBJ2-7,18,CASSLIPFGNPGDYEQYF,TGTGCCAGCAGCTTAATCCCTTTTGGGAACCCTGGGGATTACGAGCAGTACTTC
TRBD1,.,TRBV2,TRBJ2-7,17,CASSEGTGAPNPYEQYF,TGTGCCAGCAGTGAAGGGACAGGGGCCCCAAATCCCTACGAGCAGTACTTC